The entry that follows covers one T cell receptor beta chain sequence. Its antigen is unidentified. These data are taken from a study of graft-versus-host responses after intestinal transplantation. Libraries were prepared by immunoSEQ multiplex PCR; TCRdb keeps only in-frame clonotypes and omits some of them. The repertoire holds 95,000 to 150,000 clones, 95% seen once, with over 2.5% in the top ten. Germline CDR1 reads SGHRS; CDR2 reads YFSETQ. CDR3 length: 16 amino acids. V lost 1 base and J lost 6; bases outside the gene matches: 8. Specimen: unstimulated CD8+ T cells sorted from spleen or lymph node cells, collected before intestinal transplant. This TCR was recovered from a human donor who received an intestinal transplant. This sequence joins TRBV5-1 and TRBJ2-1; 9 positions match TRBD1. CDR3 coding DNA: TGCGCCAGCAGCTTGCATGGACAGGGGCGGGTCAATGAGCAGTTCTTC. It is translated as CASSLHGQGRVNEQFF.